Shown below are 30 T cell receptor beta chains from a single sample sequenced in a study of blood T cell repertoires in COVID-19. Data came from immunoSEQ multiplex PCR; TCRdb stores just in-frame clones and leaves some out. Among 150,000 to 200,000 clones, 80% to 90% were seen once, and the ten largest hold about 8.2%. The specimen sequenced was peripheral blood. These receptor sequences come from a man aged 55 to 70 with acute or convalescent COVID-19.

This sequence joins TRBV2 and TRBJ2-1; a possible D gene is TRBD1 (5 bases). Germline V gives CDR1 SNHLY, CDR2 FYNNEI. The length of the CDR3 is 15 residues. The V gene lost 4 bases and the J gene lost 2 bases, with 12 bases spanning the gap. CDR3 sequence: CASSVGAGPYNEQFF. CDR3 DNA sequence: TGTGCCAGCAGTGTTGGGGCCGGGCCCTACAATGAGCAGTTCTTC.

V usage is TRBV28 and J usage is TRBJ1-5, with D possibly being TRBD1 (6 bases). The CDR3 has 14 amino acids. Germline V gene lookup returns CDR1 MDHEN and CDR2 SYDVKM. V was shortened by 2 bases and J by 2 bases, with 7 bases between the two germline ends. This CDR3 reads CASSLNRGNQPQHF. The CDR3 region has the DNA TGTGCCAGCAGTTTAAACAGGGGCAATCAGCCCCAGCATTTT.

This clone was counted between two and nine times. V gene TRBV6-1 combines with J gene TRBJ1-3; D perhaps matches TRBD1 (6 bases). This CDR3 contains 14 residues. With 3 bases removed from V and 4 bases from J, the gap between germline ends came to 10 bases. Germline CDR1 is MNHNS and CDR2 is SASEGT. CDR3 nucleotide sequence: TGTGCCAGCAGTGAGGGGACACGAGGAAACACCATATATTTT. It codes for CASSEGTRGNTIYF.

The chain has TRBV19 and TRBJ1-5; D possibly corresponds to TRBD1 (5 bases). Germline lookup yields CDR1 LNHDA and CDR2 SQIVND (reference sequence). This CDR3 has 15 residues. Trimming left V 6 bases short and J 8 bases short, with 20 bases between. The CDR3 nucleotides are TGTGCCAGTAGCCCGGCGTTCAGGGTGGCTGAGCCCCAGCATTTT. It is translated as CASSPAFRVAEPQHF. The full variable domain, with the rest looked up from reference TRBV19 and TRBJ1-5, is DGGITQSPKYLFRKEGQNVTLSCEQNLNHDAMYWYRQDPGQGLRLIYYSQIVNDFQKGDIAEGYSVSREKKESFPLTVTSAQKNPTAFYLCASSPAFRVAEPQHFGDGTRLSIL.

The CDR3 loop is CASSSRDRGYGYTF. For the CDR3, the DNA is TGTGCCAGCAGTTCCCGGGACAGGGGCTATGGCTACACCTTC. The rearrangement links TRBV27 to TRBJ1-2; the match to TRBD1 covers 10 bases. After removal of 4 bases from V and 4 bases from J, the junction contained 3 bases not matched to a gene. Germline CDR1 MNHEY, CDR2 SMNVEV (reference sequence). This CDR3 has 14 residues.

The chain recombines TRBV7-3 with TRBJ2-1; 8 bases are a match to TRBD1. Germline CDR1 reads SGHTA; CDR2 reads FQGTGA. The V and J ends lost 1 base and 4 bases, in that order; junction bases with no gene match: 6. CDR3 length equals 16 residues. CDR3 region: CASSLNDRGAYNEQFF. The DNA for the CDR3 is TGTGCCAGCAGCTTAAACGACAGGGGAGCGTACAATGAGCAGTTCTTC.

The chain links TRBV5-1 to TRBJ2-1; D uncertain. Germline V gene data show CDR1 as SGHRS and CDR2 as YFSETQ. This CDR3 spans 14 amino acids. The ends were cut back, 1 base at V and 0 bases at J, with 5 bases in the middle. The CDR3 here is CASSLTSSYNEQFF. The CDR3 bases are TGCGCCAGCAGCTTGACGAGCTCCTACAATGAGCAGTTCTTC.

V is TRBV3-1 (or the pseudogene TRBV3-2) and J is TRBJ2-3; weak D call: TRBD2 (6 bases). The CDR3 has 13 amino acids. The V end lost 0 bases, the J end lost 10 bases, and 11 bases lay between the germline ends. Germline-derived CDR1 and CDR2 are LGHDT and YNNKEL (reference sequence). CDR3 nucleotides: TGTGCCAGCAGCCAAGATGGGACTTGGGCGCAGTATTTT. Translated: CASSQDGTWAQYF.

The chain joins TRBV2 to TRBJ1-4, with 10 bases fitting TRBD1. The CDR3 is made up of 13 amino acids. From germline, CDR1 is SNHLY and CDR2 FYNNEI. J was trimmed by 7 bases and V by 6 bases; bases with no gene match: 2. CDR3 in amino acids: CASRGDRGEKLFF. The CDR3 bases are TGTGCCAGCAGGGGGGACAGGGGTGAAAAACTGTTTTTT.

The genes are TRBV5-1 and TRBJ2-3, with D uncertain. CDR1 is SGHRS and CDR2 is YFSETQ in the germline V gene. CDR3 length equals 14 residues. V was shortened by 4 bases and J by 2 bases, with 11 bases between the two germline ends. The CDR3 sequence: CASSPWANTDTQYF. CDR3 DNA sequence: TGCGCCAGCAGCCCCTGGGCGAACACAGATACGCAGTATTTT.

The V call is TRBV9, the J call TRBJ2-3; 8 positions agree with TRBD2. Trimming took 4 bases from V and 4 from J; bases not matched to a gene: 11. The CDR3 contains 16 residues. From germline, CDR1 is SGDLS and CDR2 YYNGEE. This CDR3 is CASSPRTGTRADTQYF. The CDR3, as DNA: TGTGCCAGCAGCCCGAGAACCGGGACTAGGGCAGATACGCAGTATTTT.

The rearrangement uses TRBV25-1 and TRBJ1-4; D unclear. Trimming took 3 bases from V and 4 from J, leaving 9 bases between them. The CDR3 totals 14 residues. Germline CDR1 and CDR2: MGHDK and SYGVNS. The CDR3 loop reads CASSDRGYNEKLFF. CDR3 coding DNA: TGTGCCAGCAGTGACCGCGGCTATAATGAAAAACTGTTTTTT.

This clone was seen only once. The chain has TRBV19 and TRBJ2-5; 7 nucleotides align to TRBD2. CDR3 length equals 14 residues. J lost 4 bases, V lost 6 bases, and 8 bases had no gene match. Germline V gives CDR1 LNHDA, CDR2 SQIVND (reference sequence). CDR3: CASRGAGDGETQYF. The CDR3, as DNA: TGTGCCAGTAGAGGGGCGGGGGATGGAGAGACCCAGTACTTC.

This chain joins TRBV7-3 and TRBJ2-7; D may be TRBD2 (5 bases). The CDR3 covers 14 residues. The V gene lost 5 bases and the J gene lost 3 bases, with 14 bases spanning the gap. Germline V lookup: CDR1 SGHTA, CDR2 FQGTGA. In DNA form, the CDR3 reads TGTGCCAGCAGCGCAGGTCCGGGGAACTACGAGCAGTACTTC. Protein: CASSAGPGNYEQYF.

The chain employs TRBV30 and TRBJ2-5; D is perhaps TRBD2 (6 bases). CDR3 size: 15 residues. Germline CDR1 and CDR2: GTSNPN and SVGIG (reference sequence). Trimming took 0 bases from V and 1 from J, leaving 12 bases between them. The DNA for the CDR3 is TGTGCCTGGAGTGTACCCCGGGGGTTCCAAGAGACCCAGTACTTC. Its protein is CAWSVPRGFQETQYF.

This clone was detected a few times. V and J are TRBV7-9 and TRBJ1-2; 8 bases fit TRBD1. CDR1 is SEHNR and CDR2 is FQNEAQ in the germline V gene (reference sequence). Unmatched junction bases numbered 14, after V lost 1 base and J lost 7 bases. The CDR3 contains 17 residues. CDR3 coding DNA: TGTGCCAGCAGCTTAGGAGTCCCCCAGGGGGCGCGTAGTGGCTACACCTTC. It yields the protein CASSLGVPQGARSGYTF. Full variable domain (rest looked up from reference TRBV7-9 and TRBJ1-2): DTGVSQNPRHKITKRGQNVTFRCDPISEHNRLYWYRQTLGQGPEFLTYFQNEAQLEKSRLLSDRFSAERPKGSFSTLEIQRTEQGDSAMYLCASSLGVPQGARSGYTFGSGTRLTVV.

V is TRBV28 and J is TRBJ1-1; D is perhaps TRBD1 (5 bases). In germline, CDR1 is MDHEN, CDR2 SYDVKM. V lost 4 bases to trimming and J lost 11 bases, with 20 bases between them. This CDR3 contains 14 residues. The CDR3 nucleotides read TGTGCCAGCAGTTCCCCTCCCGCGGAGGGGATGGCTTTCTTT. It encodes CASSSPPAEGMAFF.

The genes are TRBV10-3 and TRBJ1-2; TRBD1 might be the D (5 bases). Germline CDR1 ENHRY, CDR2 SYGVKD. This CDR3 contains 13 residues. The V gene lost 7 bases and the J gene lost 3 bases, with 12 bases spanning the gap. CDR3: CAIKDRRDYGYTF. The CDR3 coding sequence is TGTGCCATCAAAGACAGAAGGGACTATGGCTACACCTTC.

Many counts were recorded for this clone. J is TRBJ2-1 and V is TRBV12-3 or TRBV12-4; D perhaps matches TRBD1 (5 bases). The CDR3 has 13 residues. Trimming removed 4 bases at V and 11 bases at J, with 15 bases between. The CDR3 sequence is CASSSGPASKQFF. The CDR3 region has the DNA TGTGCCAGCAGTTCAGGGCCCGCAAGTAAGCAGTTCTTC.

This clone has only a few counts. The chain has TRBV7-8 and TRBJ1-3; 7 bases match TRBD1. The CDR3 has 14 amino acids. The germline V gene encodes CDR1 SGHVS and CDR2 FQNEAQ. The V gene end was trimmed by 2 bases and the J gene end by 4 bases; junction bases not matched to a gene: 2. CDR3 bases: TGTGCCAGCAGCTTACCGGGACAGGGAAACACCATATATTTT. This translates into CASSLPGQGNTIYF.

The chain joins TRBV6-5 to TRBJ2-1, with 14 nucleotides matching TRBD2. This CDR3 contains 13 residues. The J segment lost 12 bases and the V segment lost 7 bases, leaving 5 bases of the junction unmatched. In germline, CDR1 is MNHEY, CDR2 SVGAGI. CDR3 sequence reads: CASKGLAGVWQFF. CDR3 DNA: TGTGCCAGCAAGGGACTAGCGGGAGTGTGGCAGTTCTTC.

The chain recombines TRBV30 with TRBJ2-2, with 11 bases that match TRBD1. The CDR3 has 12 residues. Per germline, CDR1 GTSNPN and CDR2 SVGIG (reference sequence). The trim removed 7 bases at V and 6 bases at J, leaving 1 base unmatched. In DNA form, the CDR3 reads TGTGCCTTGGGACAGGGGGCCGGGGAGCTGTTTTTT. Residues: CALGQGAGELFF.

The gene calls are TRBV5-1 and TRBJ1-1, with D perhaps TRBD1 (5 bases). With 0 bases removed from V and 0 bases from J, the gap between germline ends came to 15 bases. Germline V gene sequence: CDR1 SGHRS, CDR2 YFSETQ. The CDR3 spans 17 residues. In DNA, the CDR3 is TGCGCCAGCAGCTTGGGAAAAGGACATGGAGTGAACACTGAAGCTTTCTTT. This codes for CASSLGKGHGVNTEAFF.

V gene TRBV6-2 or TRBV6-3 combines with J gene TRBJ1-2, with D hard to call. Trimming took off 2 bases at V and 6 bases at J, with 4 bases between the two ends. CDR1 is MNHEY and CDR2 is SVGEGT in the germline V gene. This CDR3 has 11 residues. The CDR3 loop is CASSYGDGYTF. The CDR3 bases are TGTGCCAGCAGTTACGGAGATGGCTACACCTTC.

The chain joins TRBV28 to TRBJ1-2; D might be TRBD1 (5 bases). Looked up from germline, CDR1 is MDHEN and CDR2 is SYDVKM. The ends were cut back, 5 bases at V and 8 bases at J, with 9 bases in the middle. The CDR3 loop spans 11 amino acids. The CDR3 DNA follows: TGTGCCAGCAGTACCCACAGGGGCTACACCTTC. Translated, it gives CASSTHRGYTF.

The genes are TRBV28 and TRBJ1-6, with TRBD1 identical over 9 bases. The trim removed 3 bases at V and 5 bases at J, leaving 2 bases unmatched. The CDR3 extends over 15 amino acids. CDR1 is MDHEN and CDR2 is SYDVKM in the germline V gene. CDR3 DNA sequence: TGTGCCAGCAGTTTTTGGGACAGGGATAATTCACCCCTCCACTTT. Translating gives CASSFWDRDNSPLHF.

The rearrangement uses TRBV2 and TRBJ1-5; TRBD1 agrees at 7 bases. Looked up from germline, CDR1 is SNHLY and CDR2 is FYNNEI. This CDR3 is 13 amino acids long. J lost 5 bases, V lost 4 bases, and 2 bases had no gene match. Here the CDR3 DNA reads TGTGCCAGCAGTGGACAGGGAGATCAGCCCCAGCATTTT. Residues: CASSGQGDQPQHF.

V gene TRBV5-1 combines with J gene TRBJ1-1; possible D gene TRBD1, 5 bases. Germline loops: CDR1 SGHRS, CDR2 YFSETQ. This CDR3 comprises 15 residues. Trimming stripped 6 bases from V and 0 bases from J, with 15 bases between. CDR3 residues: CASTPRGFMNTEAFF. The CDR3 DNA follows: TGCGCCAGCACCCCGCGGGGGTTCATGAACACTGAAGCTTTCTTT.

The chain links TRBV28 to TRBJ1-2, with D perhaps TRBD1 (6 bases). Germline V gene data show CDR1 as MDHEN and CDR2 as SYDVKM. Between the trimmed V and J ends, which lost 11 bases and 4 bases, there was a span of 11 bases. CDR3 length: 11 amino acids. The CDR3 is CAGETGYGYTF. DNA for the CDR3: TGTGCCGGCGAGACAGGCTATGGCTACACCTTC.

This clone has just one count. The rearrangement uses TRBV28 and TRBJ1-5, with 7 bases that match TRBD1. Trimming removed 8 bases from V and 4 bases from J; junction bases left unmatched: 8. Per germline, CDR1 MDHEN and CDR2 SYDVKM. CDR3 length equals 14 residues. The CDR3 protein is CASRPSGGNQPQHF. The DNA for the CDR3 is TGTGCCAGCCGACCATCAGGGGGAAATCAGCCCCAGCATTTT. The complete variable domain, with remaining parts taken from reference TRBV28 and TRBJ1-5, reads DVKVTQSSRYLVKRTGEKVFLECVQDMDHENMFWYRQDPGLGLRLIYFSYDVKMKEKGDIPEGYSVSREKKERFSLILESASTNQTSMYLCASRPSGGNQPQHFGDGTRLSIL.